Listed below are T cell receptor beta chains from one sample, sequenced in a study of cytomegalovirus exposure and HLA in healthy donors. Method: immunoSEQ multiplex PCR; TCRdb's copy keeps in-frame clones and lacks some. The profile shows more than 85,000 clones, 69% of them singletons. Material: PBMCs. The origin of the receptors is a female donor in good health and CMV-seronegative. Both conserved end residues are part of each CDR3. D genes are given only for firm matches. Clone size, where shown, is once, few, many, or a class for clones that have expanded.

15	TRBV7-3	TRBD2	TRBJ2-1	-	CASSLGLAGYNEQFF	TGTGCCAGCAGCTTAGGACTAGCGGGGTACAATGAGCAGTTCTTC
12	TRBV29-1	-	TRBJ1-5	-	CSARVPGQPQHF	TGCAGCGCCCGGGTCCCTGGGCAGCCCCAGCATTTT
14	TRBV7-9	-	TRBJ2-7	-	CASSLSGGRYEQYF	TGTGCCAGCAGCTTATCCGGGGGACGCTACGAGCAGTACTTC
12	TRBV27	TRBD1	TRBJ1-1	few	CASRTGAAEAFF	TGTGCCAGCAGAACAGGGGCCGCTGAAGCTTTCTTT
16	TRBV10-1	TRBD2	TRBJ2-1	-	CASSRWTSGHYNEQFF	TGCGCCAGCAGTCGATGGACTAGCGGACACTACAATGAGCAGTTCTTC
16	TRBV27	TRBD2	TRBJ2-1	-	CASSPLPSGSYNEQFF	TGTGCCAGCAGTCCCCTCCCTAGCGGGAGTTACAATGAGCAGTTCTTC
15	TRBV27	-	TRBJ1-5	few	CASSPSWHSNQPQHF	TGTGCCAGCAGTCCCTCATGGCATAGCAATCAGCCCCAGCATTTT
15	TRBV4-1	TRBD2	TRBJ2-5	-	CASSQGTSGQETQYF	TGCGCCAGCAGCCAAGGGACTAGCGGACAAGAGACCCAGTACTTC
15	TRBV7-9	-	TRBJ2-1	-	CASSPIGSSYNEQFF	TGTGCCAGCAGCCCCATTGGGAGCTCCTACAATGAGCAGTTCTTC
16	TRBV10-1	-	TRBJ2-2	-	CASSESAAGGSGELFF	TGCGCCAGCAGTGAGTCGGCGGCAGGGGGGTCCGGGGAGCTGTTTTTT
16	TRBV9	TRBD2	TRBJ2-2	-	CASSGPRGANTGELFF	TGTGCCAGCAGCGGCCCCCGGGGGGCGAACACCGGGGAGCTGTTTTTT
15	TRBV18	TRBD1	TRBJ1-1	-	CASSPQGAQDTEAFF	TGTGCCAGCTCACCACAGGGGGCGCAGGACACTGAAGCTTTCTTT
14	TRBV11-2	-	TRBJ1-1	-	CASSSRTDHTEAFF	TGTGCCAGCAGCTCCCGAACAGATCACACTGAAGCTTTCTTT
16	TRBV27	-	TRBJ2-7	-	CASSLLGGSGIYEQYF	TGTGCCAGCAGTTTATTGGGTGGGAGTGGTATTTACGAGCAGTACTTC
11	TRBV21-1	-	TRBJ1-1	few	CRLRVHTEAFF	TGTCGCCTAAGAGTTCACACTGAAGCTTTCTTT
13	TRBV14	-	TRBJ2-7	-	CASSQVASYEQYF	TGTGCCAGCAGCCAAGTAGCCTCCTACGAGCAGTACTTC
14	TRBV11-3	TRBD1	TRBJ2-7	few	CASSFSGGSYEQYF	TGTGCCAGCAGCTTCTCAGGGGGATCCTACGAGCAGTACTTC
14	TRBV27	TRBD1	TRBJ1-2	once	CASSPRTGTGGYTF	TGTGCCAGCAGTCCCCGGACAGGGACGGGGGGCTACACCTTC
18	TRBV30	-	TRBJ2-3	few	CAWTSTHLRAGRTDTQYF	TGTGCCTGGACCAGCACCCATTTGAGAGCGGGCCGCACAGATACGCAGTATTTT
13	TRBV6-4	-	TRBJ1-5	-	CASSDEANQPQHF	TGTGCCAGCAGTGATGAGGCCAATCAGCCCCAGCATTTT
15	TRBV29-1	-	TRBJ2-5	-	CSVVMGRVGVETQYF	TGCAGCGTTGTAATGGGTCGGGTGGGAGTCGAGACCCAGTACTTC
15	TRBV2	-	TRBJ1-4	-	CASRPLRGSNEKLFF	TGTGCCAGCAGACCTCTCAGGGGCTCGAATGAAAAACTGTTTTTT
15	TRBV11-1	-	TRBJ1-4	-	CASTSGGTVNEKLFF	TGTGCCAGCACCTCTGGGGGGACCGTCAATGAAAAACTGTTTTTT
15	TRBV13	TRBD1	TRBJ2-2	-	CASSYYRGRTGELFF	TGTGCCAGCAGCTATTACAGGGGAAGGACCGGGGAGCTGTTTTTT
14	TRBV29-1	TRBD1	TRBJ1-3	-	CSVKQTGAGNTIYF	TGCAGCGTAAAACAAACAGGGGCTGGAAACACCATATATTTT
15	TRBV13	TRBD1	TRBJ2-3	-	CASSDSRGFTDTQYF	TGTGCCAGCAGCGATTCCAGGGGGTTCACAGATACGCAGTATTTT
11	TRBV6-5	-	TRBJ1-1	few	CASSGSTEAFF	TGTGCCAGCAGTGGCTCGACTGAAGCTTTCTTT
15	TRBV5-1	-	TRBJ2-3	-	CASSLRRGPADTQYF	TGCGCCAGCAGCTTGCGCAGGGGACCCGCAGATACGCAGTATTTT
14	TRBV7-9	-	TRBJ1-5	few	CASSLQGLNQPQHF	TGTGCCAGCAGCTTACAGGGCCTCAATCAGCCCCAGCATTTT
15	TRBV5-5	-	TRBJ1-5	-	CASSLGQRSNQPQHF	TGTGCCAGCAGCTTGGGACAGAGAAGCAATCAGCCCCAGCATTTT
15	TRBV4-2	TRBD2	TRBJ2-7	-	CASSQDPGGAYEQYF	TGTGCCAGCAGCCAAGATCCGGGAGGGGCGTATGAGCAGTACTTC
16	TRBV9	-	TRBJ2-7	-	CASSVGKTDSSYEQYF	TGTGCCAGCAGCGTAGGGAAGACAGACAGCTCCTACGAGCAGTACTTC
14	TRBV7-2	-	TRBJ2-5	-	CASSRSGVQETQYF	TGTGCCAGCAGCCGTTCAGGGGTCCAAGAGACCCAGTACTTC
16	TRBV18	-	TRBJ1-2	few	CASSPRAAGDTYGYTF	TGTGCCAGCTCACCACGAGCGGCAGGGGATACGTATGGCTACACCTTC
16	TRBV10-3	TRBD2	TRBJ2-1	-	CAISAQTSGGYNEQFF	TGTGCCATCAGTGCCCAGACTAGCGGGGGTTACAATGAGCAGTTCTTC
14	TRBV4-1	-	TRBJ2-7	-	CASSLPGNPYEQYF	TGCGCCAGCAGCCTACCAGGGAACCCCTACGAGCAGTACTTC
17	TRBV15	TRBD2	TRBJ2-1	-	CATSRDVSSGLYNEQFF	TGTGCCACCAGCAGAGATGTGTCTAGCGGGCTTTACAATGAGCAGTTCTTC
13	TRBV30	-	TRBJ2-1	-	CAWRTLDYNEQFF	TGTGCCTGGCGGACTTTGGACTACAATGAGCAGTTCTTC
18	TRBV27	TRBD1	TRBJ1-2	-	CASSLSGTGTWGNYGYTF	TGTGCCAGCAGTTTATCTGGGACAGGGACTTGGGGGAACTATGGCTACACCTTC
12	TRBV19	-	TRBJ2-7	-	CASADSTDEQYF	TGTGCCAGTGCTGACAGTACCGACGAGCAGTACTTC
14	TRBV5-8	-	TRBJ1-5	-	CASSSGQLNQPQHF	TGTGCCAGCAGCTCCGGACAGCTAAATCAGCCCCAGCATTTT
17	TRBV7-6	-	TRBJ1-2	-	CASSLEGREQPLYGYTF	TGTGCCAGCAGCTTAGAAGGGAGGGAACAGCCCCTCTATGGCTACACCTTC
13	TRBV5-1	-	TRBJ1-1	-	CASSFGMNTEAFF	TGCGCCAGCAGCTTTGGCATGAACACTGAAGCTTTCTTT
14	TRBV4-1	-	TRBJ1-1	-	CASSGRTEYTEAFF	TGCGCCAGCAGCGGGCGGACAGAATACACTGAAGCTTTCTTT
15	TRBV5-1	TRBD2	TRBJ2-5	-	CASSLEGREYETQYF	TGCGCCAGCAGTTTGGAGGGGCGGGAGTATGAGACCCAGTACTTC
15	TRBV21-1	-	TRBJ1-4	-	CATPRPDSLNEKLFF	TGTGCCACCCCGCGCCCGGACAGCCTTAATGAAAAACTGTTTTTT
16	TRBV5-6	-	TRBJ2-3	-	CASSARAEGDTDTQYF	TGTGCCAGCAGCGCCAGGGCGGAAGGGGATACAGATACGCAGTATTTT
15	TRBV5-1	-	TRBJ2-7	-	CASSWGRGTSYEQYF	TGCGCCAGCAGCTGGGGGCGGGGGACATCCTACGAGCAGTACTTC
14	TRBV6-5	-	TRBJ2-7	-	CASSYGEEGYEQYF	TGTGCCAGCAGTTACGGCGAGGAAGGCTACGAGCAGTACTTC
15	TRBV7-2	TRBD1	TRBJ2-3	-	CASSPGQGYTDTQYF	TGTGCCAGCAGCCCGGGACAGGGTTACACAGATACGCAGTATTTT
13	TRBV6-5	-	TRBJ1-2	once	CASSGADAGGYTF	TGTGCCAGCAGTGGGGCCGATGCGGGGGGCTACACCTTC
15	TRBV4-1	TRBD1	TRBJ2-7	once	CASSQGTGSSYEQYF	TGCGCCAGCAGCCAAGGGACAGGGAGCTCCTACGAGCAGTACTTC
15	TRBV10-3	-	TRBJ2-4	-	CAISDGDWAKNIQYF	TGTGCCATCAGTGACGGGGACTGGGCGAAAAACATTCAGTACTTC
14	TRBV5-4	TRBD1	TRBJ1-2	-	CASSLANRGEGYTF	TGTGCCAGCAGCTTGGCAAACAGGGGGGAGGGCTACACCTTC
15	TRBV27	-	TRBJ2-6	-	CASSLGASGANVLTF	TGTGCCAGCAGTTTAGGGGCGTCTGGGGCCAACGTCCTGACTTTC